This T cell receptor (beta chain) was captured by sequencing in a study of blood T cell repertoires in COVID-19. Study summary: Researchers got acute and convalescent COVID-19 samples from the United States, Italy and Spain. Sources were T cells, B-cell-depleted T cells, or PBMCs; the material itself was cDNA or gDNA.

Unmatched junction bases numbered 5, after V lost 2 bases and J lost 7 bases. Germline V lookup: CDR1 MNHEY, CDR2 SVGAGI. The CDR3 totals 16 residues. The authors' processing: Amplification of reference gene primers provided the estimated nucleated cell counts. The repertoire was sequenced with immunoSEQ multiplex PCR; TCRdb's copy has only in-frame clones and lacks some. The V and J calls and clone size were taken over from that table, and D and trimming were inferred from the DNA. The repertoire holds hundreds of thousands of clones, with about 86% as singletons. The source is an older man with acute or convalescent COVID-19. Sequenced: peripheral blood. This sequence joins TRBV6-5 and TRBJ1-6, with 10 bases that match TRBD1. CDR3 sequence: CASSYDRGRWNSPLHF. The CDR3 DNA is TGTGCCAGCAGTTACGACAGGGGGCGATGGAATTCACCCCTCCACTTT.